The sample holds many counts of the clone carrying this T cell receptor (beta chain). Antigen unknown. This record comes from a study of T cells after yellow fever vaccination. Study overall: Preparation of the low-cell-number fractions used SMART-Seq v4 Ultra Low Input. General study findings and limits: Although most clonotypes did not, a small share appeared in both CD4 and CD8 compartments.

Using its own MiXCR run on the 5' RACE reads, TCRdb lists one record per CDR3 protein. The table has a few hundred thousand distinct CDR3 sequences, about 3% seen once; the top ten hold under 3.5%. Deletions cut 0 bases from V and 1 base from J, with 11 bases between. This CDR3 comprises 16 residues. CDR1 is SGDLS and CDR2 is YYNGEE in the germline V gene. This sequence was found in a man younger than 30 who received the YFV17D yellow fever vaccine. The source material was CD4+ T cells sorted from PBMCs, sampled 10 days after the yellow fever booster vaccination. The chain uses TRBV9 and TRBJ2-1; D is uncertain. The CDR3 here is CASSVDARPSYNEQFF. DNA of the CDR3: TGTGCCAGCAGCGTAGACGCTCGGCCGTCCTACAATGAGCAGTTCTTC.